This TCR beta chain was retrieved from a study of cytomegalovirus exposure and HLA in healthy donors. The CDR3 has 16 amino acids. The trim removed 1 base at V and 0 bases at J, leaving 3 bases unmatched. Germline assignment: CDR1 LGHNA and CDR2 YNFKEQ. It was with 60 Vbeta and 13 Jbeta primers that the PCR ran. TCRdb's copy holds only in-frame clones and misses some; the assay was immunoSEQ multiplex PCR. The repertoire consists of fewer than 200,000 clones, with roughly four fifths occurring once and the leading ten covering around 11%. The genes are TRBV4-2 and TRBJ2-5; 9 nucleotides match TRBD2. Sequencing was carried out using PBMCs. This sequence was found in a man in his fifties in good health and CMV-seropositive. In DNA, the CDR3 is TGTGCCAGCAGCCAAGGTAGCGGGGGACACCAAGAGACCCAGTACTTC. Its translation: CASSQGSGGHQETQYF.